What follows is one T cell receptor (beta chain) and its context. Its antigen is as yet unknown. The junction had 6 bases not matched to a gene; V was cut back by 0 bases and J by 7 bases. Germline V gives CDR1 MGHDK, CDR2 SYGVNS. The CDR3 totals 14 residues. The PBMCs had their origin in 7.5 to 10 ml of fresh peripheral blood. TCR beta CDR3 sequences were amplified from RNA transcripts. HTBI primers were the set used in a first-round RT-PCR of the TCR CDR3. In TCRdb, the multiplex PCR reads were re-called with MiXCR into one record per CDR3 protein. The sample contains over 350,000 distinct CDR3 sequences, about 15% of which appear only once. These data belong to a study of T cells in Graves' hyperthyroidism and ophthalmopathy. Study-wide points: Ophthalmopathy, which appeared later, was predicted by the model a median about 5.9 months before onset.

The rearrangement uses TRBV25-1 and TRBJ2-7; 7 bases are shared with TRBD1. This receptor was identified in a man younger than 35 with Graves' ophthalmopathy. The sample was blood. The CDR3 DNA reads as TGTGCCAGCAGTGAATACACAGGGGATTGGGAGCAGTACTTC. This sequence encodes CASSEYTGDWEQYF.